This TCR beta chain was documented in a study of PD-1 blockade in classical Hodgkin lymphoma. Repertoires were generated with immunoSEQ multiplex PCR, while TCRdb's copy carries only in-frame clones and drops some. The sample holds about 14,000 clones, just under 80% seen once. Trimming at V came to 1 base and at J to 0 bases, leaving 8 bases not matched to a gene. CDR1 and CDR2 from the germline V gene are SEHNR and FQNEAQ (reference sequence). The CDR3 consists of 17 residues. Each and every patient relapsed after autologous stem cell transplantation, and patients got differing brentuximab vedotin exposure. This clone has only a few counts.

This specimen consisted of peripheral blood mononuclear cells (PBMCs), obtained before the second cycle of nivolumab. This TCR derives from a human donor with classical Hodgkin lymphoma. The V gene is TRBV7-9, the J gene TRBJ1-1; 7 nucleotides match TRBD1. CDR3 nucleotide sequence: TGTGCCAGCAGCTTAGGCCTGACAGGGTCCATGAACACTGAAGCTTTCTTT. Translated, it gives CASSLGLTGSMNTEAFF.